This T cell receptor (beta chain) was profiled in a study of shared clonotypes between healthy human individuals (dated by TCRdb to the early 2020s). With respect to the entire study: The cohort comprised a couple of women and a few men aged 18 to 49 years. For each donor, CD4 naive and CD4 memory were each given three plates, CD8 naive was given two plates, and CD8 memory was given one plate. Blood TCR repertoires of about 5 healthy adults were deeply sequenced to estimate repertoire size and the extent of clonotype sharing between individuals. To increase sequencing depth and limit assay-specific biases, different laboratories used diverse techniques to prepare libraries and sequence TCR repertoires. Between about 0.8 and 9.5 billion PBMCs per donor were obtained by leukapheresis.

The CDR3 goes from the cysteine to the phenylalanine over 13 residues. Just CDR3 DNA is preserved here, 39 bases in frame from base 1. According to the germline V gene (reference sequence), CDR1 reads SGHNT and CDR2 reads YYREEE. V and J are truncated by 4 bases and 2 bases respectively, leaving an intervening sequence of 10 bases. What the study reported, not specific to this receptor: Estimated clonotype richness was generally larger for naive than for memory subsets. Because the study included a small number of donors, the genetic and exposure-history diversity represented was limited. Sampling was restricted to blood, and TCR repertoires in tissue are likely to differ from TCR repertoires in blood. About 5% of naive CD4, approximately 3.7% of naive CD8, approximately 2.2% of memory CD4, and more than 0.35% of memory CD8 clonotypes were shared across several donors. Based on pairwise subsampling, the degree of clonotype sharing among donors was expected to be affected by sequencing depth. Higher generation probabilities were observed for clonotypes shared by all four sorted-subset donors than for non-shared clonotypes. Even with the large sequencing depth, rarefaction of the sorted-subset datasets indicated that sequencing was incomplete.

For the CD8 naive samples, CD45RO-negative cells were positively selected for CCR7, yielding a CD45RA+CCR7+ population from which TemRA cells were excluded. The donors were healthy, HIV-negative adults who had no recently reported acute infections or vaccinations. Only Caucasian adults living in Nashville, Tennessee, USA were represented among the donors. After blood collection by leukapheresis, PBMCs were isolated using Ficoll-Histopaque density gradient centrifugation and then cryopreserved in the vapor phase of liquid nitrogen. Analytical flow cytometry was used to check the purity and quantity of every magnetically sorted T cell population. From each sorted fraction, genomic DNA was isolated and quantified by UV absorbance on a Nanodrop 2000c. Concerning this clone: Its recognized antigen is unknown. Per-base qualities were not stored, and no clone one base away is much larger.

Using the deep immunoSEQ assay, multiplex PCR amplified TCR CDR3 regions from genomic DNA. For each cell subset, the extracted genomic DNA was distributed evenly across all wells of several immunoSEQ 96-well plates, and each plate served as one replicate. For sorted subsets, 200 to 250 ng genomic DNA, equal to tens of thousands of T cell genomes, was loaded into each replicate PCR. The purified libraries were quantified using a Qubit 3.0 fluorometer, sized with a Bioanalyzer 2100, and then quantified again using the KAPA Library Quantification kit. Every immunoSEQ 96-well plate was sequenced on a separate single-read 150-cycle Illumina NextSeq 550 flow cell. As for the original processing: Because only junctional sequences without quality scores were contained in the immunoSEQ output, filtering matching that applied to full-length reads could not be performed. Sequences were annotated with PyIR, a Python wrapper for IgBLAST v1.9, using IMGT germline references to assign V/J genes and CDR3. Reads were removed for weak V/J assignments (E-value above 1e-6), missing CDR3, stop codons, out-of-frame junctions, or ambiguous translated residues. V3J clonotypes were defined as sequences sharing an identical inferred V gene, J gene, and CDR3 amino acid sequence. Percentage overlap between repertoires was calculated by dividing the number of shared unique clonotypes by the size of the smaller repertoire. Richness of each repertoire was evaluated using RTK rarefaction, the Chao1 estimator, and Recon v2.1 estimates of unobserved clonotypes. Generation probabilities were computed with OLGA for all TCRbeta clonotypes obtained by the gDNA method from several donors. TCRdb mirrors the immuneACCESS table, restricted to in-frame sequences. Some clones are absent from its copies; in checked studies, under half trace to an unresolved V gene, and the reason for the others is unknown. That table is the source of V, J and clone size, and D and trimming were worked out from the DNA. The sample yields about 2 million clones; approximately 94% were counted once. The ten top clones hold under 1.5% of the sample.

The receptor's source is a man younger than 35 in good health. Sequencing was carried out using naive CD8+ T cells sorted from blood. This specimen's cell subset or site label, per the study, means: CD45RA+CCR7+. The rearranged segments are TRBV5-4 and TRBJ2-7, with a weak D call of TRBD1 (6 bases match). CDR3 protein: CASSGGKAYEQYF. The DNA sequence reads TGTGCCAGCAGCGGGGGCAAAGCCTACGAGCAGTACTTC.